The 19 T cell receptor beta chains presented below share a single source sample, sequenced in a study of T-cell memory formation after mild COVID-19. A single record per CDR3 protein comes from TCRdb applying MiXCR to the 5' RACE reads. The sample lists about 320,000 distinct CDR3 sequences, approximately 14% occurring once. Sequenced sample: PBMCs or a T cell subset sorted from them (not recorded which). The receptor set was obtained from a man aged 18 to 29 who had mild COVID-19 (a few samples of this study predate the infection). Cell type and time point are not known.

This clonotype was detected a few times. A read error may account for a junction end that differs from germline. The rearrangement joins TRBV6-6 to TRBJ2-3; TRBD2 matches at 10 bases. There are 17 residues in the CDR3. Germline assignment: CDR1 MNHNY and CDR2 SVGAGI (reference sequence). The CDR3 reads CASSYASLAGVPDTQYF. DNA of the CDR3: TGTGCCAGTAGTTACGCTTCCCTAGCGGGGGTCCCGGATACGCAGTATTTT.

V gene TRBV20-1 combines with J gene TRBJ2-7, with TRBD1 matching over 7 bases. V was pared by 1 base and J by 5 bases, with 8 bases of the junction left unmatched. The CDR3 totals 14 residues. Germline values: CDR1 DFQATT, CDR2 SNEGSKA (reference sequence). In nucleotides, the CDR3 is TGCAGTGCTAGAGCCGGGACAGACAGGGACGAGCAGTACGTC. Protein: CSARAGTDRDEQYV.

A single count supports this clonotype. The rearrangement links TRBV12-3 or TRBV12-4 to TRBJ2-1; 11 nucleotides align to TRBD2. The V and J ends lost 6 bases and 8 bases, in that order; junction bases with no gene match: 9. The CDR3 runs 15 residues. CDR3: CASSLTGLAVYEQFF. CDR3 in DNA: TGTGCCAGCAGCTTAACGGGACTAGCGGTGTATGAGCAGTTCTTC.

CDR3: CASSPGRTQNYGYTF. CDR3 bases: TGTGCCAGCAGCCCCGGTAGGACTCAAAACTATGGCTACACCTTC. The chain couples TRBV6-5 to TRBJ1-2; D is unclear. There are 15 residues in the CDR3. Trimming pared 6 bases from V and 2 bases from J, leaving 16 bases between. The germline V gene has CDR1 MNHEY and CDR2 SVGAGI.

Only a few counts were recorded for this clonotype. CDR3 bases: TGCGCCAGCAGCTTGGCGTCAGGGTTTGGTGAAGCTTTCTTT. Protein product: CASSLASGFGEAFF. V and J are TRBV5-1 and TRBJ1-1; weak D call: TRBD1 (5 bases). The CDR3 has 14 residues. The V end was cut by 0 bases, the J end by 7 bases, with 13 bases between. Germline V lookup: CDR1 SGHRS, CDR2 YFSETQ.

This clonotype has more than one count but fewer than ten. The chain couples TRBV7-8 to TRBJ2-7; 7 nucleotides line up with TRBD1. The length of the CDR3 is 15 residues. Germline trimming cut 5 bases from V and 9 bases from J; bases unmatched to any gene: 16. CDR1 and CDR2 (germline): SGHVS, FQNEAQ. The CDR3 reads CASSRNARGPFWQYV. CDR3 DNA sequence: TGTGCCAGCAGCCGCAACGCGAGGGGGCCTTTCTGGCAGTACGTC.

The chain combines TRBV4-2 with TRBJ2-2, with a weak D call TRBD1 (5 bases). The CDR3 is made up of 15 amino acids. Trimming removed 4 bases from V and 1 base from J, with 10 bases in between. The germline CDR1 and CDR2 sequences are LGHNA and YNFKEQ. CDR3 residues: CASSPKGVNTGELFF. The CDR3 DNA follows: TGTGCCAGCAGCCCCAAAGGGGTGAACACCGGGGAGCTGTTTTTT.

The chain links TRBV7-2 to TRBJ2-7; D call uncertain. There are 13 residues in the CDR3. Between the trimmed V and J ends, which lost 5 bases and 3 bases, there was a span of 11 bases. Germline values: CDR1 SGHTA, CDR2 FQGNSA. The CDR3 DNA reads TGTGCCAGCAGCCGCGGTAGGGTCTACGAGCAGTACGTC. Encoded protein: CASSRGRVYEQYV.

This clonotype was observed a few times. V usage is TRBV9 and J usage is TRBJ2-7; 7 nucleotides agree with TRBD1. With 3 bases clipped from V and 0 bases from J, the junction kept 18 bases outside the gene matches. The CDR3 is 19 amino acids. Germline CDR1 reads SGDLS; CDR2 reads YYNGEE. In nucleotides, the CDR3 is TGTGCCAGCAGCGCGCCGGGCGCAACAGGGGTCCCCTTCTCCTACGAGCAGTACGTC. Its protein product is CASSAPGATGVPFSYEQYV.

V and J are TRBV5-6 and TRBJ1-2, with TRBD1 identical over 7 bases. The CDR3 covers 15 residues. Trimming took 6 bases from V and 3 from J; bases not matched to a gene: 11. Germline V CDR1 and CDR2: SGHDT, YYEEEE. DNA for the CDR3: TGTGCCAGCACCCTCTTCGGACAGGCCGACTATGGCTACACCTTC. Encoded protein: CASTLFGQADYGYTF.

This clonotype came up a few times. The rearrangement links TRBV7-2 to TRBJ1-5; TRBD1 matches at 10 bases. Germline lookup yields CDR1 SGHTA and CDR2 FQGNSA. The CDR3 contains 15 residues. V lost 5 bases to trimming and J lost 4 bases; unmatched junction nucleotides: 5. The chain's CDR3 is CASSRDRGPNQPQHF. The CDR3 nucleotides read TGTGCCAGCAGCCGAGACAGGGGGCCGAATCAGCCCCAGCATTTT.

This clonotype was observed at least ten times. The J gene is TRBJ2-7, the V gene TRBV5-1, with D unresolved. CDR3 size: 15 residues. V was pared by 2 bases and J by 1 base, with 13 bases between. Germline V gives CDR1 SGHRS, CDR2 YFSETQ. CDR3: CASSFTGRTSYEQYF. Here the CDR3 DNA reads TGCGCCAGCAGCTTCACGGGCCGCACGTCCTACGAGCAGTACTTC.

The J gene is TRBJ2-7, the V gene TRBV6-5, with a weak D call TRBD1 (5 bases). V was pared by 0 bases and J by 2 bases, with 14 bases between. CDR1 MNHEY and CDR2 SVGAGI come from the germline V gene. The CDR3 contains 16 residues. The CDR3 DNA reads TGTGCCAGCAGTTACTCGTGGAATCAGGGAACCTACGAGCAGTACTTC. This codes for CASSYSWNQGTYEQYF.

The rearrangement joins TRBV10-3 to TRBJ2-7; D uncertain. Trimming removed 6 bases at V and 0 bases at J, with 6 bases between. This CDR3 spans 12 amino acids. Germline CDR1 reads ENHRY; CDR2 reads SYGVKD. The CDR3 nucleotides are TGTGCCATCAGGTCGAGCTCCTACGAGCAGTACTTC. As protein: CAIRSSSYEQYF.

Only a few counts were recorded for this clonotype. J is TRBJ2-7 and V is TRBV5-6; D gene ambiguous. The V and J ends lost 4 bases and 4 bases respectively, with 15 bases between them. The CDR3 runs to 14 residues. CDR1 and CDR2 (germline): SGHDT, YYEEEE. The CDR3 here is CASSQTGIPYEQYV. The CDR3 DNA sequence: TGTGCCAGCAGCCAGACTGGGATCCCATACGAGCAGTACGTC.

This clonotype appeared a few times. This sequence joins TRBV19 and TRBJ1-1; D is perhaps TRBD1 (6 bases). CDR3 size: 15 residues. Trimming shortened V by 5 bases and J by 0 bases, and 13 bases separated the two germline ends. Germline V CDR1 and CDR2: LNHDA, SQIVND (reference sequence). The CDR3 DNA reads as TGTGCCAGTAGTTCTTCTGGACAGTTGAACACTGAAGCTTTCTTT. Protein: CASSSSGQLNTEAFF. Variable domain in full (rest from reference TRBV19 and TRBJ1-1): DGGITQSPKYLFRKEGQNVTLSCEQNLNHDAMYWYRQDPGQGLRLIYYSQIVNDFQKGDIAEGYSVSREKKESFPLTVTSAQKNPTAFYLCASSSSGQLNTEAFFGQGTRLTVV.

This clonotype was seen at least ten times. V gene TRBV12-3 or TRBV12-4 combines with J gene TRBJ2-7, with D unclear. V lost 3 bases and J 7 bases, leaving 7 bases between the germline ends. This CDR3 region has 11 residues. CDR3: CASSLGEEQYF. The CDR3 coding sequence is TGTGCCAGCAGTTTGGGCGAAGAGCAGTACTTC.

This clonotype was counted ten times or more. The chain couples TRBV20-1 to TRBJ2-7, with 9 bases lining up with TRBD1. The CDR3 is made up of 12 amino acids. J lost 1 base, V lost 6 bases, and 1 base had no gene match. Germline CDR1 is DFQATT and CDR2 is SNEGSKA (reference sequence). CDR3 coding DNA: TGCAGTGCCGGGACAGGGTCCTACGAGCAGTACTTC. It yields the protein CSAGTGSYEQYF.

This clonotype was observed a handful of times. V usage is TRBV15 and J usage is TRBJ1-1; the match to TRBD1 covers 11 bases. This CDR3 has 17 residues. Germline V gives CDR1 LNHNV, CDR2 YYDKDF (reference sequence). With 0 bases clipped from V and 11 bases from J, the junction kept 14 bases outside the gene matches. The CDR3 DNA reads TGTGCCACCAGCAGAGATTGGAAGGACAGGGGGCTATTGGGGGCTTTCTTT. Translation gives CATSRDWKDRGLLGAFF. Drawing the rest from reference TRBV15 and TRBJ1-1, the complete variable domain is DAMVIQNPRYQVTQFGKPVTLSCSQTLNHNVMYWYQQKSSQAPKLLFHYYDKDFNNEADTPDNFQSRRPNTSFCFLDIRSPGLGDTAMYLCATSRDWKDRGLLGAFFGQGTRLTVV.